This T cell receptor beta chain stems from a study of regulatory T cells in long-lasting Graves disease. Time point specified: persistent/refractory GD, antithyroid drugs over 5 years with positive TRAb. Making the TCR library involved RNA that had been extracted from PBMCs. According to the study, TCR beta libraries were built with iRepertoire HTBI primers and CDR3-region Arm-PCR. MiXCR was run by TCRdb on the multiplex PCR reads, yielding one entry per CDR3 protein. The sample consists of a few hundred thousand distinct CDR3 sequences, 21% of them appearing once. In its sample, this clonotype was seen many times. The specimen comprised peripheral blood mononuclear cells (PBMCs), sampled when the disease was refractory, from a patient treated with antithyroid drugs. The source of this sequence is a female donor with Graves disease.

The DNA of the CDR3 is TGTGCCAGCAGCCCCAAGGTCGCGAACACCGGGGAGCTGTTTTTT. Its translation is CASSPKVANTGELFF. This chain links TRBV11-2 with TRBJ2-2; no definite D call. V lost 5 bases, J lost 0 bases, and 10 bases lay in between. Germline CDR1 is SGHAT and CDR2 is FQNNGV. This CDR3 region has 15 residues.